This T cell receptor (beta chain) was identified in a study of cytomegalovirus exposure and HLA in healthy donors. The CDR3 extends over 16 amino acids. CDR1 is SGDLS, CDR2 YYNGEE, per germline. Trimming took 4 bases from V and 4 from J, leaving 20 bases between them. The PCR contained 60 Vbeta and 13 Jbeta primers. Sequencing used immunoSEQ multiplex PCR; TCRdb keeps in-frame clones, though not all of them. The sample lists some 110,000 clones; approximately 83% were seen once. This chain joins TRBV9 and TRBJ1-1, with no clear D. The sequence was obtained from a young man in good health and CMV-seronegative. Sample: PBMCs. CDR3 bases: TGTGCCAGCAGCCCGCCTTTGACGGGATGGGGCACTGAAGCTTTCTTT. Translated: CASSPPLTGWGTEAFF.